This TCR beta chain was sequenced during a study of blood T cell repertoires in COVID-19 (dated by TCRdb to the early 2020s). Notes on the research overall: Samples from collaborators originated in the United States, Italy and Spain and spanned both the acute and convalescent phases of COVID-19. Where available, HLA class I and class II types were taken from metadata supplied by the sample provider and were not determined by assay-based typing. The prospective study material was composed of cDNA or gDNA derived from T cells, B-cell-depleted T cells, or PBMCs. Sample metadata almost always included a de-identified subject ID, COVID-19 status, age in years and sex. Samples were obtained from the ongoing ImmuneRACE study (first 160 participants) and from approximately 1,200 subjects provided by 6 global collaborators. The repertoires were released in a freely available public database intended as a resource for research on the immune response to SARS-CoV-2. Subjects who had been exposed to COVID-19, were actively infected with it, or had recovered from it provided the deeply sampled blood TCRbeta repertoires that made up the dataset. General study outcomes and caveats: The amount of clinical and demographic metadata varied by source and participant and was provided uncurated.

Collaborating institutions collected whole blood in K2EDTA tubes following their own protocols. For TCRbeta analysis, collaborators shipped samples in one of three forms: frozen whole blood, isolated PBMCs, or DNA extracted from either of those sample types. The immunoSEQ Assay, a bias-controlled multiplex PCR, was used to amplify TCRbeta CDR3 regions from genomic DNA. In the original analysis: The number of nucleated cells in each sample was estimated by amplification of reference gene primers within the assay. To quantify the absolute abundance of each unique TCRbeta CDR3 rearrangement, sequence reads were collapsed and filtered. For each sample, productive Simpson clonality was calculated as the square root of Simpson's diversity index across productive rearrangements. Imported from immuneACCESS, the table was reduced by TCRdb to in-frame sequences with V and J called. These copies leave out some clones; in studies compared against another copy, an unresolved V gene accounts for under half, and the cause of the remainder is not known. V, J and clone size are taken as reported in that table, and D and trimming were inferred from the DNA itself. In all, the sample holds over 300,000 clones, and around 88% of those were seen once. Clones ranked in the top ten supply under 2% of the sample.

According to the germline V gene (reference sequence), CDR1 reads LGHDT and CDR2 reads YNNKEL. The CDR3 holds 15 amino acids from the cysteine to the phenylalanine. The entry retains the CDR3 DNA only, 45 bases that are in frame from base 1. The germline V and J ends show losses of 0 bases and 5 bases respectively, and no gene match explains 1 base of the junction. About this clone: No cognate antigen has been identified for it. Qualities for individual bases were not recorded, and no much larger clone is one base off.

The specimen was peripheral blood. The chain couples TRBV3-1 (or the pseudogene TRBV3-2) to TRBJ2-1; the junction holds 10 bases that match TRBD2. The TCR originated in a woman between 45 and 65 years old with acute or convalescent COVID-19. CDR3 reads: CASSQELAGNNEQFF. The DNA reads as follows: TGTGCCAGCAGCCAAGAACTAGCGGGGAACAATGAGCAGTTCTTC.